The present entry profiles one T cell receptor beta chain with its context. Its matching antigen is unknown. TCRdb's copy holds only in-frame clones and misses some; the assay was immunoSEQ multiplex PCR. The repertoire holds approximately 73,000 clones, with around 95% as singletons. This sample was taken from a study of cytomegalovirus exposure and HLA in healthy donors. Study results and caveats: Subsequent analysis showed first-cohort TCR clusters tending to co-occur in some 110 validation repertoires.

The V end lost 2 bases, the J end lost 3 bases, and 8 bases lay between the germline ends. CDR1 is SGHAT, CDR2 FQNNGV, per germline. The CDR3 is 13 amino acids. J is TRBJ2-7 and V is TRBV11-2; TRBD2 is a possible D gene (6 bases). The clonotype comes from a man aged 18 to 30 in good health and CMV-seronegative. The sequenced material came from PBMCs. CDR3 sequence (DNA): TGTGCCAGCAGCTTAACGCGGGACTACGAGCAGTACTTC. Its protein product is CASSLTRDYEQYF.